Listed here is a single T cell receptor beta chain. The antigen remains undetermined. There are 14 residues in the CDR3. Trimming removed 5 bases from V and 6 bases from J; junction bases left unmatched: 3. The germline CDR1 and CDR2 sequences are MNHEY and SVGEGT. This specimen belongs to a study of neurological immune-mediated disorders. Time point described: longitudinal time-point 2. PBMCs numbering 2 million and stored at -80 C yielded the unsorted libraries. The study's findings and limits: Healthy controls had more TCR clonal expansion than multiple sclerosis, which showed the least, whereas HTLV-1-associated myelopathy showed the most. CDR3 amino acid sequences of expanded clones were not shared across subjects, a result suggesting private repertoires in all groups.

Synthesis of cDNA was performed by 5'RACE using 10-nucleotide random UMIs. One entry per CDR3 protein, called by TCRdb with MiXCR from the 5' RACE reads. The repertoire holds more than 30,000 distinct CDR3 sequences, with about 13% as singletons. This chain uses TRBV6-2 or TRBV6-3 with TRBJ1-5, with 11 bases matching TRBD1. The sample comprised PBMCs. The TCR sequence derives from a woman aged 40 to 50 in good health. CDR3 sequence reads: CASSPGTGGQPQHF. The CDR3 DNA is TGTGCCAGCAGTCCTGGGACAGGGGGTCAGCCCCAGCATTTT.